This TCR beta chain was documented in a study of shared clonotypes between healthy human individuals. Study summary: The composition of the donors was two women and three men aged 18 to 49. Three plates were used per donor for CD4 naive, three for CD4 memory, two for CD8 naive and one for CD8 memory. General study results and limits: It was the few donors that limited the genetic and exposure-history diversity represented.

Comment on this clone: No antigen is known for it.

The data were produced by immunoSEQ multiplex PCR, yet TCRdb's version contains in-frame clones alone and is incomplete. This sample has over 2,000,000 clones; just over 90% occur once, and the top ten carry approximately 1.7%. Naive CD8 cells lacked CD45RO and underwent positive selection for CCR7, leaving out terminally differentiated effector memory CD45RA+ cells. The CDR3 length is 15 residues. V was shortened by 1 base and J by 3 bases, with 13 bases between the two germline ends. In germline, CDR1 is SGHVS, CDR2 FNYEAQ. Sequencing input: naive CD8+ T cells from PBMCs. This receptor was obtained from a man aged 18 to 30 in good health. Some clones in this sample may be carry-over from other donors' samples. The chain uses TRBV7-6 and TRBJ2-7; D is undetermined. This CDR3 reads CASSLVVGKDYEQYF. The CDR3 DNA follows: TGTGCCAGCAGCTTAGTGGTAGGGAAAGACTACGAGCAGTACTTC.